The sequence of this T cell receptor beta chain was determined in a study of cytomegalovirus exposure and HLA in healthy donors. Trimming stripped 1 base from V and 4 bases from J, with 20 bases between. The V gene's germline CDR1 is MGHRA and CDR2 YSYEKL. This CDR3 region has 17 residues. This PCR relied on a set of 60 Vbeta primers and 13 Jbeta primers. TCRdb's copy holds only in-frame clones and misses some; the assay was immunoSEQ multiplex PCR. The top ten hold around a tenth of the sample, which has tens of thousands of clones, approximately 85% seen once. This clone appeared once. This cohort consisted of healthy bone marrow donors.

The clonotype comes from a female donor in good health and CMV-seronegative. The genes are TRBV4-1 and TRBJ2-7, with D perhaps matching TRBD1 (6 bases). Sequencing input: PBMCs. The CDR3 here is CASSQVHGQTLMYEQYF. CDR3 nucleotides: TGCGCCAGCAGCCAAGTTCACGGACAGACGTTAATGTACGAGCAGTACTTC.